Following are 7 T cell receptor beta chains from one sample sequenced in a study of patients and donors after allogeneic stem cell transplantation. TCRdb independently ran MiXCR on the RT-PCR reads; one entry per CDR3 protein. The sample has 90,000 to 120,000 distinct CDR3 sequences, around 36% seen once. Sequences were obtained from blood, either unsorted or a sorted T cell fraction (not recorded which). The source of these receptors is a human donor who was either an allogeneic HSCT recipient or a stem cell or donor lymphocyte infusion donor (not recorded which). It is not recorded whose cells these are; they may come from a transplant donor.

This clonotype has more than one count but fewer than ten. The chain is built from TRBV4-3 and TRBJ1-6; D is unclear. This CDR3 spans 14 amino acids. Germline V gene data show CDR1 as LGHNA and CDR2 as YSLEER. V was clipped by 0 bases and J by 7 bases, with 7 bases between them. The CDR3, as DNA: TGCGCCAGCAGCCAAGATTTTGGGAATTCACCCCTCCACTTT. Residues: CASSQDFGNSPLHF.

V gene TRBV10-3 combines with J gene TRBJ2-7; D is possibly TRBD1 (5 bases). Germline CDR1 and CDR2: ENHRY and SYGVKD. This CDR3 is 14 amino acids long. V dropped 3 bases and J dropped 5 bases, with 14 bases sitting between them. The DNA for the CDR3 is TGTGCCATCAGTGAAGGTCAGGGTGGGAACGAGCAGTACTTC. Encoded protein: CAISEGQGGNEQYF.

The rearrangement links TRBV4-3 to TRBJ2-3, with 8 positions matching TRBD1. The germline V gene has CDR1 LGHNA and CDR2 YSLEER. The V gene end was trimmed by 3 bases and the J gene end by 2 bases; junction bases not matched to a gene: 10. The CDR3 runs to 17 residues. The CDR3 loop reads CASSHSERTGTTDTQYF. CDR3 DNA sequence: TGCGCCAGCAGCCATTCCGAAAGGACAGGGACCACAGATACGCAGTATTTT.

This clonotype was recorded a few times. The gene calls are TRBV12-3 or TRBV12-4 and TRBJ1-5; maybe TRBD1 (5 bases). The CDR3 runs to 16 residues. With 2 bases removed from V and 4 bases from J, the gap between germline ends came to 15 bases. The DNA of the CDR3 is TGTGCCAGCAGTTTATATCTGGACACTCCAAATCAGCCCCAGCATTTT. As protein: CASSLYLDTPNQPQHF.

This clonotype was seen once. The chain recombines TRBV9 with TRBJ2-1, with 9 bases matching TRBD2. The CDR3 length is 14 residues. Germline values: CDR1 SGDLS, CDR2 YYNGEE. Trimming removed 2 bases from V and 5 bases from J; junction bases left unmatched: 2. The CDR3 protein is CASSVSGRDNEQFF. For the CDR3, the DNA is TGTGCCAGCAGCGTTAGCGGGAGAGACAATGAGCAGTTCTTC. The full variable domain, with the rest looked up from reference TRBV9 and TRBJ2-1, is DSGVTQTPKHLITATGQRVTLRCSPRSGDLSVYWYQQSLDQGLQFLIQYYNGEERAKGNILERFSAQQFPDLHSELNLSSLELGDSALYFCASSVSGRDNEQFFGPGTRLTVL.

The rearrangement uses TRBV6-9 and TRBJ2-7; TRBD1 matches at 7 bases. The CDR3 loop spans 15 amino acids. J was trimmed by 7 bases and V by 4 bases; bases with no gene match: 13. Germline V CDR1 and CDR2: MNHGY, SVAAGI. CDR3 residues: CASSLVRGQAREQYF. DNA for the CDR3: TGTGCCAGCAGTTTGGTTCGTGGACAGGCTCGAGAGCAGTACTTC.

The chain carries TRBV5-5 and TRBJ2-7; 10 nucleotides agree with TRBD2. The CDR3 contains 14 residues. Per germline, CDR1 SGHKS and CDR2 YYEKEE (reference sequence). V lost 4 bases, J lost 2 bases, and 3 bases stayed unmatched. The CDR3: CASSGLAGAYEQYF. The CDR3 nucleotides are TGTGCCAGCAGCGGCCTAGCGGGAGCCTACGAGCAGTACTTC.